The 26 T cell receptor beta chains below were found in one sample sequenced in a study (dated by TCRdb to 2021 to 2024). The library was generated by the immunoSEQ multiplex PCR assay. TCRdb took over this immuneACCESS table, retaining in-frame rearrangements with V and J assigned. Such tables are incomplete; in checked studies, under half of the missing clones stem from an unresolved V gene, and the remainder is unexplained. The sample data list about 68,000 clones, and just over 90% of these were observed just once. Roughly 4% of the sample is in the top ten clones. Sequenced sample: PBMCs. The receptors were sampled from a man aged 35-49 years with rheumatoid arthritis.

The chain has TRBV6-5 and TRBJ1-1, with no clear D. Germline CDR1 and CDR2: MNHEY and SVGAGI. This CDR3 comprises 13 residues. Trimming left V 2 bases short and J 1 base short, with 5 bases between. The CDR3 sequence is CASSYRQNTEAFF. In DNA, the CDR3 is TGTGCCAGCAGTTACCGCCAGAACACTGAAGCTTTCTTT.

This clone was recorded only once. This chain links TRBV6-2 or TRBV6-3 with TRBJ1-1; unclear D gene. The CDR3 totals 14 residues. Trimming took off 0 bases at V and 6 bases at J, with 11 bases between the two ends. CDR1 MNHEY and CDR2 SVGEGT come from the germline V gene. The CDR3 spells CASSYSGKQAEAFF. In DNA form, the CDR3 reads TGTGCCAGCAGTTACTCGGGTAAGCAGGCTGAAGCTTTCTTT.

V usage is TRBV29-1 and J usage is TRBJ2-1; 8 bases fit TRBD2. The V segment lost 5 bases and the J segment 8 bases; nucleotides outside the gene matches: 8. Germline V lookup: CDR1 SQVTM, CDR2 ANQGSEA. This CDR3 is 13 amino acids long. The CDR3 loop is CSVLRTSFDEQFF. DNA for the CDR3: TGCAGCGTTCTTAGGACTAGCTTCGATGAGCAGTTCTTC.

V usage is TRBV5-4 and J usage is TRBJ1-2; 9 bases are a match to TRBD1. The CDR3 is made up of 13 amino acids. Germline V gene sequence: CDR1 SGHNT, CDR2 YYREEE (reference sequence). J gave up 6 bases and V 4 bases, and 4 bases lay outside the gene matches. CDR3 loop: CASSPGTGNGYTF. CDR3 nucleotides: TGTGCCAGCAGCCCGGGGACAGGGAATGGCTACACCTTC.

The J gene is TRBJ1-4, the V gene TRBV7-9; D might be TRBD1 (6 bases). The germline V and J ends were trimmed by 1 base and 4 bases, with 19 bases remaining between them. Germline V lookup: CDR1 SEHNR, CDR2 FQNEAQ (reference sequence). CDR3 size: 18 residues. The CDR3 here is CASSLVGGPPIDNEKLFF. In DNA form, the CDR3 reads TGTGCCAGCAGCTTAGTGGGGGGGCCACCCATTGATAATGAAAAACTGTTTTTT.

This chain connects TRBV27 to TRBJ2-7; maybe TRBD2 (7 bases). V was cut by 6 bases and J by 1 base, with 16 bases left in between. The CDR3 is 15 residues long. Germline V gene sequence: CDR1 MNHEY, CDR2 SMNVEV (reference sequence). CDR3 nucleotide sequence: TGTGCCAGCAGCTGGGGGGGCAGGCAGTCCTACGAGCAGTACTTC. Translated: CASSWGGRQSYEQYF.

This clone was seen a single time. The chain combines TRBV7-3 with TRBJ1-3, with 8 bases aligning to TRBD1. Germline CDR1 is SGHTA and CDR2 is FQGTGA. The CDR3 is 14 amino acids. Trimming removed 6 bases from V and 8 bases from J; junction bases left unmatched: 9. CDR3 in amino acids: CASRVVQGADTIYF. In nucleotides, the CDR3 is TGTGCCAGCAGAGTTGTTCAGGGGGCAGACACCATATATTTT.

The chain links TRBV19 to TRBJ1-2; 8 positions match TRBD1. V lost 6 bases to trimming and J lost 9 bases; unmatched junction nucleotides: 9. Germline V CDR1 and CDR2: LNHDA, SQIVND (reference sequence). There are 13 residues in the CDR3. CDR3: CASSVGQAGRYTF. CDR3 sequence (DNA): TGTGCCAGTAGCGTGGGACAGGCGGGGCGCTACACCTTC.

The rearrangement joins TRBV25-1 to TRBJ2-1; possibly TRBD1 for D (6 bases). This CDR3 has 13 amino acids. V shed 2 bases and J shed 12 bases, with 14 bases lying between them. CDR1 and CDR2 (germline): MGHDK, SYGVNS. The CDR3 DNA follows: TGTGCCAGCAGTGAAGGAGCTAGAGGGGGGCAGTTCTTC. It yields the protein CASSEGARGGQFF. Using reference TRBV25-1 and TRBJ2-1 for the parts outside the CDR3, the full variable domain is EADIYQTPRYLVIGTGKKITLECSQTMGHDKMYWYQQDPGMELHLIHYSYGVNSTEKGDLSSESTVSRIRTEHFPLTLESARPSHTSQYLCASSEGARGGQFFGPGTRLTVL.

V is TRBV12-3 or TRBV12-4 and J is TRBJ2-7; a possible D gene is TRBD1 (6 bases). V shed 4 bases and J shed 3 bases, with 10 bases lying between them. CDR3 length: 13 residues. CDR3 in DNA: TGTGCCAGCAGTTCGGGACAACTCTACGAGCAGTACTTC. Residues: CASSSGQLYEQYF.

The chain's CDR3 is CASSSVALEDHSYNEQFF. CDR3 in DNA: TGTGCCAGCAGTTCCGTAGCGTTGGAGGATCACTCCTACAATGAGCAGTTCTTC. The chain employs TRBV6-4 and TRBJ2-1; D might be TRBD2 (5 bases). CDR1 is MRHNA and CDR2 is SNTAGT in the germline V gene. The CDR3 length is 18 residues. Between the trimmed V and J ends, which lost 5 bases and 0 bases, there was a span of 20 bases.

The gene calls are TRBV5-1 and TRBJ2-2; no clear D. The CDR3 totals 14 residues. The V gene's germline CDR1 is SGHRS and CDR2 YFSETQ. V dropped 4 bases and J dropped 9 bases, with 16 bases sitting between them. The CDR3 bases are TGCGCCAGCAGCCAACCCGACGGCGCCAGGGAGCTGTTTTTT. Its translation is CASSQPDGARELFF.

This clone was observed once. The chain joins TRBV10-3 to TRBJ2-7; a weak D match, TRBD2 (6 bases). V dropped 0 bases and J dropped 5 bases, with 11 bases sitting between them. Germline loops: CDR1 ENHRY, CDR2 SYGVKD. This CDR3 has 14 amino acids. The CDR3 sequence is CAISESAGSHEQYF. The CDR3 DNA reads TGTGCCATCAGTGAGTCTGCGGGAAGCCACGAGCAGTACTTC.

This clone came up once. The rearrangement joins TRBV6-5 to TRBJ1-6, with D unresolved. CDR1 and CDR2 (germline): MNHEY, SVGAGI. This CDR3 contains 16 residues. The ends were cut back, 2 bases at V and 0 bases at J, with 8 bases in the middle. The CDR3 coding sequence is TGTGCCAGCAGTTACGAAGGGAGCTCCTATAATTCACCCCTCCACTTT. Amino acids: CASSYEGSSYNSPLHF.

The gene calls are TRBV19 and TRBJ2-2, with 8 bases aligning to TRBD1. Germline V gene lookup returns CDR1 LNHDA and CDR2 SQIVND (reference sequence). The CDR3 is 15 amino acids. The trim removed 3 bases at V and 5 bases at J, leaving 5 bases unmatched. CDR3 amino acids: CASSIMDRATGELFF. CDR3 sequence (DNA): TGTGCCAGTAGTATTATGGACAGGGCAACCGGGGAGCTGTTTTTT.

The rearrangement joins TRBV5-5 to TRBJ2-3; TRBD2 agrees at 14 bases. V shed 0 bases, J shed 5 bases, and the junction held 8 bases outside the gene matches. Per germline, CDR1 SGHKS and CDR2 YYEKEE (reference sequence). This CDR3 spans 18 amino acids. The CDR3 is CASSLAPTSGGAGDTQYF. CDR3 coding DNA: TGTGCCAGCAGCTTGGCACCGACTAGCGGGGGGGCCGGAGATACGCAGTATTTT.

V usage is TRBV27 and J usage is TRBJ1-5; D is undetermined. CDR3 length equals 15 residues. Germline CDR1 MNHEY, CDR2 SMNVEV (reference sequence). The ends were cut back, 3 bases at V and 1 base at J, with 10 bases in the middle. This CDR3 reads CASSFKALSNQPQHF. CDR3 coding DNA: TGTGCCAGCAGTTTTAAGGCGCTCAGCAATCAGCCCCAGCATTTT.

The V and J genes are TRBV9 and TRBJ1-2, with D tentatively TRBD1 (5 bases). This CDR3 spans 17 amino acids. V gave up 0 bases and J gave up 0 bases, with 15 bases separating them. From germline, CDR1 is SGDLS and CDR2 YYNGEE. CDR3 amino acids: CASSVAGGGETNYGYTF. The CDR3 nucleotides are TGTGCCAGCAGCGTAGCTGGTGGGGGGGAGACTAACTATGGCTACACCTTC.

This chain uses TRBV9 with TRBJ2-7; 10 nucleotides agree with TRBD1. Germline CDR1 and CDR2: SGDLS and YYNGEE. J was trimmed by 3 bases and V by 2 bases; bases with no gene match: 5. This CDR3 has 15 amino acids. In DNA, the CDR3 is TGTGCCAGCAGCGTGGGGACAGGGGCCAACTACGAGCAGTACTTC. This encodes CASSVGTGANYEQYF.

The genes are TRBV11-2 and TRBJ1-2; no clear D. This CDR3 has 15 residues. Germline loops: CDR1 SGHAT, CDR2 FQNNGV. V was clipped by 3 bases and J by 4 bases, with 15 bases between them. The CDR3 DNA reads TGTGCCAGCAGCTTTACGGCACCGGGTGTCTATGGCTACACCTTC. The encoded protein is CASSFTAPGVYGYTF. The complete variable domain, with remaining parts taken from reference TRBV11-2 and TRBJ1-2, reads EAGVAQSPRYKIIEKRQSVAFWCNPISGHATLYWYQQILGQGPKLLIQFQNNGVVDDSQLPKDRFSAERLKGVDSTLKIQPAKLEDSAVYLCASSFTAPGVYGYTFGSGTRLTVV.

The rearrangement joins TRBV19 to TRBJ2-1; 8 bases line up with TRBD2. After removal of 1 base from V and 4 bases from J, the junction contained 15 bases not matched to a gene. CDR1 is LNHDA, CDR2 SQIVND, per germline (reference sequence). The CDR3 covers 19 residues. CDR3 in amino acids: CASSIAGGSSLPLYNEQFF. CDR3 nucleotides: TGTGCCAGTAGTATAGCGGGAGGGTCCTCACTCCCCTTATACAATGAGCAGTTCTTC.

The chain employs TRBV19 and TRBJ2-7; 9 positions match TRBD1. Germline lookup yields CDR1 LNHDA and CDR2 SQIVND (reference sequence). CDR3 size: 15 residues. Trimming removed 5 bases from V and 0 bases from J; junction bases left unmatched: 5. CDR3 loop: CASSPGQGYSYEQYF. In DNA form, the CDR3 reads TGTGCCAGTAGTCCGGGACAGGGTTACTCCTACGAGCAGTACTTC.

The rearrangement links TRBV4-1 to TRBJ2-7; 16 nucleotides agree with TRBD2. CDR1 and CDR2 from the germline V gene are MGHRA and YSYEKL. V lost 0 bases to trimming and J lost 7 bases; unmatched junction nucleotides: 3. This CDR3 spans 16 amino acids. The chain's CDR3 is CASSQDGTSGRGEQYF. In DNA, the CDR3 is TGCGCCAGCAGCCAAGATGGGACTAGCGGGAGGGGGGAGCAGTACTTC.

V usage is TRBV6-6 and J usage is TRBJ1-2, with 7 bases matching TRBD1. The CDR3 has 18 amino acids. V was clipped by 5 bases and J by 2 bases; unmatched bases: 17. Germline CDR1 reads MNHNY; CDR2 reads SVGAGI (reference sequence). The CDR3 nucleotides read TGTGCCAGCAGTCCCCGGGGACAGCTCATTGTGCTAAACTATGGCTACACCTTC. Translating gives CASSPRGQLIVLNYGYTF.

The V call is TRBV19, the J call TRBJ1-2; 7 positions match TRBD1. The CDR3 loop spans 14 amino acids. CDR1 LNHDA and CDR2 SQIVND come from the germline V gene (reference sequence). The V and J ends lost 7 bases and 6 bases, in that order; junction bases with no gene match: 11. CDR3 nucleotides: TGTGCCAGTAAAGACAGGGAAGTTGTGCATGGCTACACCTTC. It specifies CASKDREVVHGYTF. Using reference TRBV19 and TRBJ1-2 for the parts outside the CDR3, the full variable domain is DGGITQSPKYLFRKEGQNVTLSCEQNLNHDAMYWYRQDPGQGLRLIYYSQIVNDFQKGDIAEGYSVSREKKESFPLTVTSAQKNPTAFYLCASKDREVVHGYTFGSGTRLTVV.

V and J are TRBV5-6 and TRBJ1-2; no reliable D call. Trimming cost V 0 bases and J 7 bases, with 13 bases left between them. The V gene's germline CDR1 is SGHDT and CDR2 YYEEEE. The CDR3 totals 14 residues. CDR3 nucleotides: TGTGCCAGCAGCTTGGCCCGGAGGGTGAGTGGCTACACCTTC. Encoded protein: CASSLARRVSGYTF.